Shown below are 6 T cell receptor beta chains from a single sample sequenced in a study of CD8+CD57+ T cells in acquired aplastic anemia. Selection for sequencing was limited to patients who had shown CD8+CD57+ cell expansion by flow cytometry. CDR3 and TCR beta VDJ profiling relied on genomic DNA as the template. TCRdb re-called the reads through MiXCR, storing one row per CDR3 protein. The sample lists fewer than 250,000 distinct CDR3 sequences, around 45% occurring once. Sequencing was carried out using sorted CD4+, CD8+, or CD8+CD57+ T cells (not recorded which) from PBMCs. The receptors stem from a human donor with aplastic anemia.

The chain carries TRBV20-1 and TRBJ2-5; a weak D match, TRBD1 (5 bases). Germline values: CDR1 DFQATT, CDR2 SNEGSKA (reference sequence). The CDR3 is 14 residues long. The V gene lost 1 base and the J gene lost 2 bases, with 11 bases spanning the gap. CDR3 DNA: TGCAGTGCTAGAGGGGGCCTCACTCAAGAGACCCAGTACTTC. Translating it yields CSARGGLTQETQYF.

Regarding this clonotype: With a much larger clone just one base away, this may be a read error. The CDR3 DNA reads TGTGCCAGCAGCGTACAAAGGAGCTCCTTCAATGAGCAGTTCTTC. Translating gives CASSVQRSSFNEQFF. The chain is built from TRBV9 and TRBJ2-1; no definite D call. The CDR3 runs to 15 residues. CDR1 SGDLS and CDR2 YYNGEE come from the germline V gene.

The chain links TRBV6-1 to TRBJ2-6; 8 bases align to TRBD1. Germline V gene sequence: CDR1 MNHNS, CDR2 SASEGT. The CDR3 has 17 residues. The junction had 11 bases not matched to a gene; V was cut back by 7 bases and J by 3 bases. CDR3 amino acids: CASNRQGWASGANVLTF. The DNA for the CDR3 is TGTGCCAGCAACAGACAGGGGTGGGCGAGTGGGGCCAACGTCCTGACTTTC.

The chain has TRBV20-1 and TRBJ1-1; no definite D call. Germline assignment: CDR1 DFQATT and CDR2 SNEGSKA (reference sequence). The CDR3 loop spans 13 amino acids. The V end was cut by 3 bases, the J end by 4 bases, with 12 bases between. This CDR3 reads CSARGRLGTEAFF. CDR3 sequence (DNA): TGCAGTGCTAGGGGCAGGCTGGGCACTGAAGCTTTCTTT.

The chain employs TRBV2 and TRBJ1-6; 7 bases agree with TRBD1. The CDR3 has 13 amino acids. Trimming at V came to 10 bases and at J to 5 bases, leaving 5 bases not matched to a gene. Germline V lookup: CDR1 SNHLY, CDR2 FYNNEI. Here the CDR3 reads CATGQENNSPLHF. DNA for the CDR3: TGTGCCACCGGACAGGAGAATAATTCACCCCTCCACTTT.

This clonotype has more than one count but fewer than ten. The V gene is TRBV29-1, the J gene TRBJ2-7; 8 nucleotides align to TRBD1. After removal of 6 bases from V and 6 bases from J, the junction contained 16 bases not matched to a gene. Germline CDR1 SQVTM, CDR2 ANQGSEA. This CDR3 is 15 amino acids long. CDR3 bases: TGCAGCGTCGCATCAAGGGCCGGGACAGGCTTCGAGCAGTACTTC. It translates to CSVASRAGTGFEQYF.